The source of this TCR beta chain is a study of blood T cell repertoires in COVID-19. V was clipped by 5 bases and J by 10 bases; unmatched bases: 6. Germline CDR1 and CDR2: MDHEN and SYDVKM. This CDR3 has 13 residues. The assay was immunoSEQ multiplex PCR, and TCRdb's table has in-frame clones only and misses some. This table holds 200,000 to 250,000 clones, 75% to 85% found once. Sequencing was performed on peripheral blood. The chain recombines TRBV28 with TRBJ1-1; 11 nucleotides match TRBD1. This TCR derives from a woman between 50 and 59 years old with acute or convalescent COVID-19. CDR3 in amino acids: CASSRTGGATAFF. In DNA form, the CDR3 reads TGTGCCAGCAGTAGGACAGGGGGCGCGACAGCTTTCTTT.